The rows below give T cell receptor beta chains drawn from one sample of a study of regulatory T cells in long-lasting Graves disease. TCRdb re-called the multiplex PCR reads through MiXCR, storing one row per CDR3 protein. Seen here are 420,000 or so distinct CDR3 sequences, about 15% observed once, and the top ten hold approximately 22%. Separately, the same data were catalogued under a study of T cells in Graves' hyperthyroidism and ophthalmopathy.

This material consisted of peripheral blood mononuclear cells (PBMCs), taken at new diagnosis, from a patient treated with antithyroid drugs. Receptors were obtained from a woman younger than 35 with Graves disease. Each CDR3 is given with its conserved first and last residue. Fields, in order: D gene, V gene, J gene, clone size, CDR3 DNA, CDR3 protein. The D gene is left open where the match is weak. Clone size is shown for a subset of rows, as once, few, many or a class of expanded clone.

d_gene: NA; v_gene: TRBV12-3/TRBV12-4; j_gene: TRBJ2-5; abundance: few; CDR3nt: TGTGCCAGCAGTTTTTGGAGGTCGAGTGACTTCCAAGAGACCCAGTACTTC; CDR3aa: CASSFWRSSDFQETQYF
d_gene: NA; v_gene: TRBV27; j_gene: TRBJ2-7; abundance: few; CDR3nt: TGTGCCAGCAGTTTCGGCCGACCTTACGAGCAGTACTTC; CDR3aa: CASSFGRPYEQYF
d_gene: NA; v_gene: TRBV30; j_gene: TRBJ2-7; abundance: many; CDR3nt: TGTGCCTGGGGCGTCGGGACTGGGAGCTCCTACGAGCAGTACTTC; CDR3aa: CAWGVGTGSSYEQYF
d_gene: NA; v_gene: TRBV5-1; j_gene: TRBJ2-7; abundance: NA; CDR3nt: TGCGCCAGCAGCTTGACTGGGATCTACTACGAGCAGTACTTC; CDR3aa: CASSLTGIYYEQYF
d_gene: NA; v_gene: TRBV12-3/TRBV12-4; j_gene: TRBJ2-2; abundance: many; CDR3nt: TGTGCCAGCGGAACCCAGGGGCGATCGAACACCGGGGAGCTGTTTTTT; CDR3aa: CASGTQGRSNTGELFF
d_gene: NA; v_gene: TRBV5-5; j_gene: TRBJ1-6; abundance: NA; CDR3nt: TGTGCCAGCAGCTCCGAGTGGGGCTGGCGCTCACCCCTCCACTTT; CDR3aa: CASSSEWGWRSPLHF
d_gene: NA; v_gene: TRBV11-2; j_gene: TRBJ2-1; abundance: many; CDR3nt: TGTGCCAGCAACGACCTGCGCAATGAGCAGTTCTTC; CDR3aa: CASNDLRNEQFF
d_gene: NA; v_gene: TRBV7-2; j_gene: TRBJ2-7; abundance: many; CDR3nt: TGTGCCAGCAGCGTGACAGGGAGGAGCGAGCAGTACTTC; CDR3aa: CASSVTGRSEQYF
d_gene: NA; v_gene: TRBV5-8; j_gene: TRBJ1-5; abundance: NA; CDR3nt: TGTGCCAGCAGCTCCGACGGCTATAGCAATCAGCCCCAGCATTTT; CDR3aa: CASSSDGYSNQPQHF
d_gene: TRBD2; v_gene: TRBV9; j_gene: TRBJ2-1; abundance: few; CDR3nt: TGTGCCAGCAGCGTAGTAGCTAGCGGATACAATGAGCAGTTCTTC; CDR3aa: CASSVVASGYNEQFF
d_gene: NA; v_gene: TRBV7-9; j_gene: TRBJ1-4; abundance: few; CDR3nt: TGTGCCAGCAGCTTGGTGGGGGCGGGTGAAAAACTGTTTTTT; CDR3aa: CASSLVGAGEKLFF
d_gene: NA; v_gene: TRBV6-1; j_gene: TRBJ1-2; abundance: few; CDR3nt: TGTGCCAGCAGTGGTGATAACCCTAACTATGGCTACACCTTC; CDR3aa: CASSGDNPNYGYTF
d_gene: TRBD1; v_gene: TRBV2; j_gene: TRBJ2-5; abundance: many; CDR3nt: TGTGCCAGCAACATCGACAGGGGGCGCCAAGAGACCCAGTACTTC; CDR3aa: CASNIDRGRQETQYF
d_gene: TRBD1; v_gene: TRBV5-5; j_gene: TRBJ2-7; abundance: NA; CDR3nt: TGTGCCAGCAGCTTGTTTCGGGTTGACAGGGCCATCTCCTACGAGCAGTACTTC; CDR3aa: CASSLFRVDRAISYEQYF
d_gene: TRBD2; v_gene: TRBV28; j_gene: TRBJ2-7; abundance: NA; CDR3nt: TGTGCCAGCAGTCCGGCAGCGGGGATCTACGAGCAGTACTTC; CDR3aa: CASSPAAGIYEQYF
d_gene: TRBD1; v_gene: TRBV27; j_gene: TRBJ1-2; abundance: few; CDR3nt: TGTGCCAGCAGTTCCACGACAGGGGGCGCTTTAGGCTACACCTTC; CDR3aa: CASSSTTGGALGYTF
d_gene: NA; v_gene: TRBV28; j_gene: TRBJ1-2; abundance: many; CDR3nt: TGTGCCAGCAGCATTAGGAGGAACTATGGCTACACCTTC; CDR3aa: CASSIRRNYGYTF
d_gene: TRBD2; v_gene: TRBV6-2/TRBV6-3; j_gene: TRBJ2-5; abundance: NA; CDR3nt: TGTGCCAGCAGTCGCCCTGGGACTAGCGATGAGACCCAGTACTTC; CDR3aa: CASSRPGTSDETQYF
d_gene: NA; v_gene: TRBV30; j_gene: TRBJ1-5; abundance: few; CDR3nt: TGTGCCTGCGCACCTCCGAATCAGCCCCAGCATTTT; CDR3aa: CACAPPNQPQHF
d_gene: NA; v_gene: TRBV6-1; j_gene: TRBJ2-7; abundance: many; CDR3nt: TGTGCCAGCAGTGAAAGTTTGGACTACGAGCAGTACTTC; CDR3aa: CASSESLDYEQYF
d_gene: NA; v_gene: TRBV7-2; j_gene: TRBJ2-3; abundance: few; CDR3nt: TGTGCCAGCAGCTCAAGGGCAGACACAGATACGCAGTATTTT; CDR3aa: CASSSRADTDTQYF
d_gene: TRBD2; v_gene: TRBV12-3/TRBV12-4; j_gene: TRBJ2-3; abundance: many; CDR3nt: TGTGCCAGCAGCACCAGGACTAGCGAGGACACAGATACGCAGTATTTT; CDR3aa: CASSTRTSEDTDTQYF
d_gene: NA; v_gene: TRBV28; j_gene: TRBJ1-1; abundance: NA; CDR3nt: TGTGCCAGCAGAAAGGGGGGATCTGAAGCTTTCTTT; CDR3aa: CASRKGGSEAFF
d_gene: TRBD1; v_gene: TRBV13; j_gene: TRBJ2-1; abundance: many; CDR3nt: TGTGCCAGCAGCTTAGCAGGGCAGGGGGACAGGGATGAGCAGTTCTTC; CDR3aa: CASSLAGQGDRDEQFF
d_gene: TRBD1; v_gene: TRBV5-5; j_gene: TRBJ2-3; abundance: NA; CDR3nt: TGTGCCTTTCGGACAGGGGGGACAGATACGCAGTATTTT; CDR3aa: CAFRTGGTDTQYF
d_gene: NA; v_gene: TRBV6-1; j_gene: TRBJ2-5; abundance: many; CDR3nt: TGTGCCAGCAGCCGACAGGTCCAAGAGACCCAGTACTTC; CDR3aa: CASSRQVQETQYF
d_gene: NA; v_gene: TRBV28; j_gene: TRBJ2-2; abundance: many; CDR3nt: TGTGCCAGCAGGGGCCAGGGGTCAGACACCGGGGAGCTGTTTTTT; CDR3aa: CASRGQGSDTGELFF
d_gene: NA; v_gene: TRBV6-5; j_gene: TRBJ2-7; abundance: many; CDR3nt: TGTGCCAGCAGTTACGAGCACAGGAGCTACGAGCAGTACTTC; CDR3aa: CASSYEHRSYEQYF
d_gene: NA; v_gene: TRBV30; j_gene: TRBJ1-6; abundance: NA; CDR3nt: TGTGCCTGGGCCTTTGGGCCGAGCTCCTATAATTCACCCCTCCACTTT; CDR3aa: CAWAFGPSSYNSPLHF